These T cell receptor beta chains were read from a single sample in a study of patients and donors after allogeneic stem cell transplantation. Each CDR3 protein is one row after TCRdb ran MiXCR on the RT-PCR reads. This table has 800,000 to 1,000,000 distinct CDR3 sequences, approximately 19% appearing once. Sequenced input: blood, either unsorted or a sorted T cell fraction (not recorded which). These TCRs come from a human donor who was either an allogeneic HSCT recipient or a stem cell or donor lymphocyte infusion donor (not recorded which). It is not recorded whose cells these are; they may come from a transplant donor. Both conserved end residues are part of each CDR3. D genes are given only for firm matches. Rows give clone size only sometimes, using once, few, many, or a class for an expanded clone.

v_call,d_call,j_call,clone_size,cdr3_nt,cdr3_aa
TRBV10-3,.,TRBJ2-2,many,TGTGCCATCAGTGATAGGGTGGACACCGGGGAGCTGTTTTTT,CAISDRVDTGELFF
TRBV20-1,.,TRBJ1-2,few,TGCAGTGACCTAGACAGAGTTAACTATGGCTACACCTTC,CSDLDRVNYGYTF
TRBV25-1,.,TRBJ2-5,few,TGTGCCAGCAGTGAAGTGTCACCAGGGGAGACCCAGTACTTC,CASSEVSPGETQYF
TRBV5-1,.,TRBJ2-2,few,TGCGCCAGCAGCCCCTATCGGACTGGATCGAACACCGGGGAGCTGTTTTTT,CASSPYRTGSNTGELFF
TRBV27,.,TRBJ1-1,.,TGTGCCAGCCGACCCGAGGGCGGGGCCACTGAAGCTTTCTTT,CASRPEGGATEAFF
TRBV5-1,.,TRBJ2-1,few,TGCGCCAGCAGCTTGGGCCAGATGAACAATGAGCAGTTCTTC,CASSLGQMNNEQFF
TRBV12-3/TRBV12-4,TRBD1,TRBJ2-1,many,TGTGCCAGCAGTTTTACAGGGGGCGGGAATGAGCAGTTCTTC,CASSFTGGGNEQFF
TRBV6-5,.,TRBJ2-7,.,TGTGCCAGCAGTTACGCCCAGGGGCCACATTCCTACGAGCAGTACTTC,CASSYAQGPHSYEQYF
TRBV12-3/TRBV12-4,TRBD2,TRBJ2-3,few,TGTGCCAGCAGTTTAGAGCGGGGACTAGCGGGGCTCACAGATACGCAGTATTTT,CASSLERGLAGLTDTQYF
TRBV10-3,.,TRBJ1-4,few,TGTGCCATCAGTGAGTCACGGGGGGCGAATGAAAAACTGTTTTTT,CAISESRGANEKLFF
TRBV3-1,.,TRBJ1-2,.,TGTGCCAGCAGCCGGGCAGGGGAAAACTATGGCTACACCTTC,CASSRAGENYGYTF
TRBV11-2,TRBD2,TRBJ2-1,.,TGTGCCAGCAGCCCAACGAGGGGACTAGCGGTAACCAATGAGCAGTTCTTC,CASSPTRGLAVTNEQFF
TRBV5-1,.,TRBJ1-1,few,TGCGCCAGCAGCTTGGGTCGTCAATGGGGGGCCACTGAAGCTTTCTTT,CASSLGRQWGATEAFF
TRBV11-3,.,TRBJ2-1,.,TGTGCCAGCAGCTTTTTTAGGGCGAGCTCCTACAATGAGCAGTTCTTC,CASSFFRASSYNEQFF
TRBV24-1,TRBD2,TRBJ2-2,.,TGTGCCACCAGCGGTGCGACTAGCTGGCCGAACACCGGGGAGCTGTTTTTT,CATSGATSWPNTGELFF
TRBV12-3/TRBV12-4,.,TRBJ2-2,few,TGTGCCAGCAGTTTACCCCCGGGCGGGGAGCTGTTTTTT,CASSLPPGGELFF
TRBV20-1,TRBD2,TRBJ2-5,many,TGCAGTGCGGGACTAGCGGGAGTAGAGACCCAGTACTTC,CSAGLAGVETQYF
TRBV20-1,TRBD1,TRBJ1-1,.,TGCAGTGTCGACAGGGGGGGTGGCACTGAAGCTTTCTTT,CSVDRGGGTEAFF
TRBV7-9,.,TRBJ2-3,few,TGTGCCAGCAGCCCTAAGGGGTCAAGGACAGATACGCAGTATTTT,CASSPKGSRTDTQYF
TRBV6-5,TRBD1,TRBJ1-5,many,TGTGCCAGCAGTTACGGACAGGGGGTGAGCAATCAGCCCCAGCATTTT,CASSYGQGVSNQPQHF
TRBV29-1,.,TRBJ2-7,.,TGCAGCGTGGGGAGGACAGCGTGGGGCTGGGAGCAGTACTTC,CSVGRTAWGWEQYF
TRBV19,.,TRBJ2-1,.,TGTGCCAGTAGTACCCACAAGAGCTCCTACAATGAGCAGTTCTTC,CASSTHKSSYNEQFF
TRBV6-2/TRBV6-3,.,TRBJ2-2,.,TGTGCCAGCAGGCAGCCTTCGAACACCGGGGAGCTGTTTTTT,CASRQPSNTGELFF
TRBV7-6,.,TRBJ2-1,few,TGTGCCAGCAGCTTAGAGATTGGACTCTACAATGAGCAGTTCTTC,CASSLEIGLYNEQFF
TRBV25-1,.,TRBJ2-7,few,TGTGCCAGCACCCGGGCGACCCACTACGAGCAGTACTTC,CASTRATHYEQYF
TRBV12-3/TRBV12-4,.,TRBJ2-2,once,TGTGCCAGCGCTAGGGCGGACCCTCGAGGGGGCGGGGAGCTGTTTTTT,CASARADPRGGGELFF